This TCR beta chain appears in the sequencing data of a study of tumor-infiltrating lymphocytes in primary liver carcinoma. CDR1 and CDR2 from the germline V gene are SGHKS and YYEKEE (reference sequence). The CDR3 is made up of 15 amino acids. With roughly 500 ng total RNA as template and a constant-region primer, TCR beta cDNA was made. Construction of TCR beta libraries relied on three successive nested multiplex PCR rounds employing slightly modified ARM-PCR. Primers for the first two PCR rounds were TRBV1-TRBV30 forward primers and a C-beta reverse primer (approximately 10 cycles per round). TCRdb re-analysed the multiplex PCR reads in MiXCR, keeping a single row per CDR3 protein. The repertoire has about 35,000 distinct CDR3 sequences, over 65% of them found once; the top ten carry about 15%. In the case of this clonotype: The junction shows a germline mismatch at one end, possibly a read error.

Co-extraction of RNA and DNA was performed on about 18-33 mg of unsorted bulk tissue. The chain uses TRBV5-5 and TRBJ1-1; D is unresolved. This sequence was found in a middle-aged man with primary liver carcinoma and hepatitis B virus infection. Sample: liver tumor tissue from sampling region 4. Subset: tumor region T4, right-lateral pole. The CDR3 sequence is CAGSHEGERYIEAFF. For the CDR3, the DNA is TGTGCCGGCAGTCATGAGGGTGAGCGGTACATTGAAGCTTTCTTT.